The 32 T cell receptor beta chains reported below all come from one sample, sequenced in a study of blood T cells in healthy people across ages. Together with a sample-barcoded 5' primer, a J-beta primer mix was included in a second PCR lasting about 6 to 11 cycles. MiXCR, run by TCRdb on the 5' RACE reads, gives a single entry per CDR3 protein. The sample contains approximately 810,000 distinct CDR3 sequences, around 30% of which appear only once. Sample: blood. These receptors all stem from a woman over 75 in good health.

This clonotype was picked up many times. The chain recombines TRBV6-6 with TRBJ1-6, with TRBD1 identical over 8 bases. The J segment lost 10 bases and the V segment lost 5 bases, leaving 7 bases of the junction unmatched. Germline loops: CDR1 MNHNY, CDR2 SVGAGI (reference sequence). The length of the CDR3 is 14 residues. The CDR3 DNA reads TGTGCCAGCAGTCAGACAGGGGAACGATCACCCCTCCACTTT. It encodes CASSQTGERSPLHF.

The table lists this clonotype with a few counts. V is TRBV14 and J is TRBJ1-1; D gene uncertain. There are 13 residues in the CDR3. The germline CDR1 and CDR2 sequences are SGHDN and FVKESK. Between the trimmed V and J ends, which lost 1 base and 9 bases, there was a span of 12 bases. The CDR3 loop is CASSQGSPLQAFF. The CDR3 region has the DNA TGTGCCAGCAGCCAAGGGTCCCCCCTCCAAGCTTTCTTT.

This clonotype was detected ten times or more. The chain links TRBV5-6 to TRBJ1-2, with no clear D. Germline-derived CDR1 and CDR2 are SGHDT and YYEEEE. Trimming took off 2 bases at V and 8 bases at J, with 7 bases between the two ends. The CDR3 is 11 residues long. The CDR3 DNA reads TGTGCCAGCAGCTTTTTGGGCGGCTACACCTTC. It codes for CASSFLGGYTF. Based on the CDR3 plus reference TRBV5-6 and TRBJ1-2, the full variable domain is DAGVTQSPTHLIKTRGQQVTLRCSPKSGHDTVSWYQQALGQGPQFIFQYYEEEERQRGNFPDRFSGHQFPNYSSELNVNALLLGDSALYLCASSFLGGYTFGSGTRLTVV.

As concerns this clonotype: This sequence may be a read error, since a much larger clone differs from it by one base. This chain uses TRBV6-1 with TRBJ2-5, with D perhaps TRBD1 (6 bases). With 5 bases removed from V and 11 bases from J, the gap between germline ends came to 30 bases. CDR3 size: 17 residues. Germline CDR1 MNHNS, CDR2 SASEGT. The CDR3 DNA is TGTGCCAGCAGTAGTTTCCAAGGGGGAAAATATTACAATGAGCAGTACTTC. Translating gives CASSSFQGGKYYNEQYF.

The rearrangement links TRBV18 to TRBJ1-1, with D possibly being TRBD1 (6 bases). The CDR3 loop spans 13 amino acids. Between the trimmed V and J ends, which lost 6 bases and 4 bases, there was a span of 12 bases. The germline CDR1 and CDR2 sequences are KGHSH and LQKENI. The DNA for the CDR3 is TGTGCCAGCTCCCACGGGGGGGCCACTGAAGCTTTCTTT. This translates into CASSHGGATEAFF.

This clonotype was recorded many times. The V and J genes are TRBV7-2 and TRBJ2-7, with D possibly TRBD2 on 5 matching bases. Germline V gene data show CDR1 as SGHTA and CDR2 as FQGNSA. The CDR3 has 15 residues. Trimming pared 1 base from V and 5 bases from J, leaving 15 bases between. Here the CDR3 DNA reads TGTGCCAGCAGCTTAGGGCGGGCACCCCTTGACGAGCAGTACTTC. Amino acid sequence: CASSLGRAPLDEQYF.

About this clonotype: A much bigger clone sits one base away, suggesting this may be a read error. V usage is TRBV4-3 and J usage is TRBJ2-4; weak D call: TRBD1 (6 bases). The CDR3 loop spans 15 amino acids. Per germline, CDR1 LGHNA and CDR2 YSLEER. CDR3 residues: CASSQESGDKSIQYF. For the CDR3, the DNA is TGCGCCAGCAGCCAAGAGTCAGGGGACAAAAGCATTCAGTACTTC.

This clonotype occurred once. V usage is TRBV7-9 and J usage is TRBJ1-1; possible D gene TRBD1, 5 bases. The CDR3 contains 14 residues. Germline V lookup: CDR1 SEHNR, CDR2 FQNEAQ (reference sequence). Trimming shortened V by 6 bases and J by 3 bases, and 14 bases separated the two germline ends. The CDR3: CASRRTGEDTEAFF. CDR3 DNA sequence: TGTGCCAGCAGACGTACGGGGGAGGACACTGAAGCTTTCTTT.

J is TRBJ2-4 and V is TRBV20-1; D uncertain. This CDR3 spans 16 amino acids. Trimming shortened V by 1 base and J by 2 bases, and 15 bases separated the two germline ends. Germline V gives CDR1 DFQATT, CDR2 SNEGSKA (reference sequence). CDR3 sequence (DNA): TGCAGTGCTAGAGTTTTCCGGCAGGTCCCCAAAAACATTCAGTACTTC. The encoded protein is CSARVFRQVPKNIQYF.

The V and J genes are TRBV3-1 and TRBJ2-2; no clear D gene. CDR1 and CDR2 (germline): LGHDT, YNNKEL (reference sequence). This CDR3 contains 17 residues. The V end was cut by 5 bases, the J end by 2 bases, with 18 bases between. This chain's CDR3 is CASSSPTGPRNTGELFF. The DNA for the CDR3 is TGTGCCAGCAGCTCGCCGACCGGGCCCCGTAACACCGGGGAGCTGTTTTTT.

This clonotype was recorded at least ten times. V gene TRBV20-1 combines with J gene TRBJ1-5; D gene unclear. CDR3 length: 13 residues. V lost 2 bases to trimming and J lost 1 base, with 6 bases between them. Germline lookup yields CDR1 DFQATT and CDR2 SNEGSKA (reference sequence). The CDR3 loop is CSARSDSNQPQHF. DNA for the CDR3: TGCAGTGCTAGATCGGACAGCAATCAGCCCCAGCATTTT.

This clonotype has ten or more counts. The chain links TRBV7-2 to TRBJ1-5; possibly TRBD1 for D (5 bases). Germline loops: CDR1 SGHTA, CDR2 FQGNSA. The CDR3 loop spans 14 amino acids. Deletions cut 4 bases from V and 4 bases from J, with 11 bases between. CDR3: CASSSWGGNQPQHF. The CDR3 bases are TGTGCCAGCAGCTCATGGGGCGGAAATCAGCCCCAGCATTTT.

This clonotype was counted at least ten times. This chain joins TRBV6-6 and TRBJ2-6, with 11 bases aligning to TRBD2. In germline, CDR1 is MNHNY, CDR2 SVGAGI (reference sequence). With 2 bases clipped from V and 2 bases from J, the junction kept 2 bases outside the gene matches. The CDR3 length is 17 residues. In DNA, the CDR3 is TGTGCCAGCAGTTACACTAGCGGGGGAACTGGGGCCAACGTCCTGACTTTC. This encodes CASSYTSGGTGANVLTF.

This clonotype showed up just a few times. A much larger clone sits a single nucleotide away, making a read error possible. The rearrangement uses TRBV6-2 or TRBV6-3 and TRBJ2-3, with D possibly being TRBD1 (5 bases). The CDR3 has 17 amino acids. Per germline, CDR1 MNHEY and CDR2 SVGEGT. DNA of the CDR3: TGTGCCAGCAGTTACTCGACGATTGGGGCCGGAACAGATATGCAGTATTTT. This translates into CASSYSTIGAGTDMQYF.

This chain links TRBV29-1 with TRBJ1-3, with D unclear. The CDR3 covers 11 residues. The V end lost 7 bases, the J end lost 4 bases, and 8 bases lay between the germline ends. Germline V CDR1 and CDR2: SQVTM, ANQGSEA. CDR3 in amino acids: CSAIKGNTIYF. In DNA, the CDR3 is TGCAGCGCGATCAAAGGAAACACCATATATTTT.

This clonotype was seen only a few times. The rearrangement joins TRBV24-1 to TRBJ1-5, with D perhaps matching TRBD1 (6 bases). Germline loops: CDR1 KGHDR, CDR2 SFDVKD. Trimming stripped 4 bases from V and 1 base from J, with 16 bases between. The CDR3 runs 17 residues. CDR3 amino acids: CATSEGQGSTSNQPQHF. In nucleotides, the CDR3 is TGTGCCACCAGTGAAGGGCAGGGGTCGACGAGCAATCAGCCCCAGCATTTT.

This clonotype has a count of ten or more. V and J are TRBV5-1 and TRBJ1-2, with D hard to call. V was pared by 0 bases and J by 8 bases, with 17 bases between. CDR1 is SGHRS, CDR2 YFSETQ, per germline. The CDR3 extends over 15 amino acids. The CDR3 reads CASSLGTARFSGYTF. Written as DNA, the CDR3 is TGCGCCAGCAGCTTGGGAACGGCCCGCTTCTCCGGCTACACCTTC.

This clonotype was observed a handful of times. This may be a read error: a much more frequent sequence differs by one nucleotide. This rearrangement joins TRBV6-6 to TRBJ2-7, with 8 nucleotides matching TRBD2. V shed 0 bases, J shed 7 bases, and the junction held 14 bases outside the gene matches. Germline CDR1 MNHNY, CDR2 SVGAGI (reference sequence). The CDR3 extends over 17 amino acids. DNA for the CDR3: TGTGCCAGCAGTTACTCGAGTTTGCGGGGGGTGTACAATGAGCAGTACTTC. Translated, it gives CASSYSSLRGVYNEQYF.

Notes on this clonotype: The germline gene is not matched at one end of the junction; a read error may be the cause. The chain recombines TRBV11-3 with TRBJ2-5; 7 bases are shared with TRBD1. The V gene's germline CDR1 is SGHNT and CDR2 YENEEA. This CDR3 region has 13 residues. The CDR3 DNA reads TGTGCCAGCAGCAGACAGGGCCAGGAGACCCGGTACTTC. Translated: CASSRQGQETRYF.

CDR3 bases: TGTGCCAGTAGTCGGACAGGGCAGAGGAGTGGCTACACCTTC. Its protein product is CASSRTGQRSGYTF. The rearrangement uses TRBV19 and TRBJ1-2; 8 bases agree with TRBD1. After removal of 5 bases from V and 7 bases from J, the junction contained 9 bases not matched to a gene. Germline V CDR1 and CDR2: LNHDA, SQIVND (reference sequence). The CDR3 is made up of 14 amino acids.

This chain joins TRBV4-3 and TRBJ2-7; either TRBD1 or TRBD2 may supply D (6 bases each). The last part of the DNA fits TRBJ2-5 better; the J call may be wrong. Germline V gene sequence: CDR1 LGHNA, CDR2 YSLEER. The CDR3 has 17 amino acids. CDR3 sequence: CASSQDQGPSEEETQYF. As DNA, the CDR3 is TGCGCCAGCAGCCAAGATCAGGGGCCTAGCGAGGAAGAGACCCAGTACTTC.

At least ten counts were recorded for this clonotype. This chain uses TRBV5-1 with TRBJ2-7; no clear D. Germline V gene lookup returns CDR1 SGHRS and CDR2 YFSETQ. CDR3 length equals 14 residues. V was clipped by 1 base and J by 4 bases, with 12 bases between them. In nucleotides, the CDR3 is TGCGCCAGCAGCTTGTCGGAACAGTTATACGAGCAGTACTTC. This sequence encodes CASSLSEQLYEQYF.

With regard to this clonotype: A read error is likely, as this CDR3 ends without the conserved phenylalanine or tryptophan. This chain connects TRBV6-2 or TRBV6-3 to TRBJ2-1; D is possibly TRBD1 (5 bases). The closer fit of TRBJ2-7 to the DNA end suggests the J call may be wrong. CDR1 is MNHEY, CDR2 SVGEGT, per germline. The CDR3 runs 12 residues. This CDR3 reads CASADTYNEQYY. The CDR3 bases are TGTGCCAGCGCGGACACTTACAATGAGCAGTACTAC.

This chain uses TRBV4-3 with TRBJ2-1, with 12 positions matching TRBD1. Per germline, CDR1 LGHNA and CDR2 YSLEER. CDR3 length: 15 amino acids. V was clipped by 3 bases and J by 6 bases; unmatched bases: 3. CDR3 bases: TGCGCCAGCAGCCACTGGGGACAGGGGGCCAATGAGCAGTTCTTC. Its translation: CASSHWGQGANEQFF.

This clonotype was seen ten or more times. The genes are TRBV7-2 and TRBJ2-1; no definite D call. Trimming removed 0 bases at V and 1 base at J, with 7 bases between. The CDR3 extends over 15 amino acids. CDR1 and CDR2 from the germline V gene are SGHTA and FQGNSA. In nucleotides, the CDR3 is TGTGCCAGCAGCTTAGCGCAGAGTTCCTACAATGAGCAGTTCTTC. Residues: CASSLAQSSYNEQFF.

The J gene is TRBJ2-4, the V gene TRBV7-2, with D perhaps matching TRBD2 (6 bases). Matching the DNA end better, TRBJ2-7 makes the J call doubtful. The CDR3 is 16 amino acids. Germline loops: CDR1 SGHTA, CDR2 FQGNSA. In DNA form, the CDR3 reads TGTGCCAGCAGCCCCGGGGGTTTGATTGGGGACTACGAGCAGTACTTC. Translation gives CASSPGGLIGDYEQYF.

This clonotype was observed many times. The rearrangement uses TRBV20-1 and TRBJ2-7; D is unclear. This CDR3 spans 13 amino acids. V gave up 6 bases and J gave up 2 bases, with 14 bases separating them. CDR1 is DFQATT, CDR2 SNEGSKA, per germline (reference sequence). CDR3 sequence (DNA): TGCAGTGCCGACATAGGGCAGACCTACGAGCAGTACTTC. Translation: CSADIGQTYEQYF.

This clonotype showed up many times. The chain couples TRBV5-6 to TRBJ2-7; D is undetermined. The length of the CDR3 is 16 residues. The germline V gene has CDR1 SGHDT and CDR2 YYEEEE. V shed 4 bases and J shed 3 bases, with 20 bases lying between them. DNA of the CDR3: TGTGCCAGCAGCCAAGATTATCCCGGGTCTCACTACGAGCAGTACTTC. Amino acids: CASSQDYPGSHYEQYF.

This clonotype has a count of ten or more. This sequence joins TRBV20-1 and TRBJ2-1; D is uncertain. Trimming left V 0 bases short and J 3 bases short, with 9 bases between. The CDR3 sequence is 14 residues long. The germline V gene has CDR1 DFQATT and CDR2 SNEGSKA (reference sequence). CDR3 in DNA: TGCAGTGCTAGAGATCTCGGCAGCTACAATGAGCAGTTCTTC. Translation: CSARDLGSYNEQFF.

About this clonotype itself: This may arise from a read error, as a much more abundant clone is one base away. CDR3 loop: CASSQESYNERFF. The CDR3 nucleotides read TGTGCCAGCAGCCAAGAATCCTACAATGAGCGGTTCTTC. This chain connects TRBV3-1 to TRBJ2-1; D ambiguous. The CDR3 contains 13 residues. Germline V gene sequence: CDR1 LGHDT, CDR2 YNNKEL (reference sequence).

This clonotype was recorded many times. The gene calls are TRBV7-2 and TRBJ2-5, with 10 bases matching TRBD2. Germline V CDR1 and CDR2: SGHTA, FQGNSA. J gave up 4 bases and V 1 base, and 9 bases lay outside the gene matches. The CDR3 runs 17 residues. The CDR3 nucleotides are TGTGCCAGCAGCTTAGGGTCTAGCGGGGGCTCGGGAGAGACCCAGTACTTC. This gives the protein CASSLGSSGGSGETQYF.

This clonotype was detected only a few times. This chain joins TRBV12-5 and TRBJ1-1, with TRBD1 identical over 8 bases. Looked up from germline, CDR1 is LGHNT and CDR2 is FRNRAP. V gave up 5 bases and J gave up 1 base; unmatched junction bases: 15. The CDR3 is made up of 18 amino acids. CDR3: CASGSGGQGALWNTEAFF. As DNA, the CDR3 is TGTGCTAGTGGTAGCGGGGGGCAGGGGGCTCTTTGGAACACTGAAGCTTTCTTT.